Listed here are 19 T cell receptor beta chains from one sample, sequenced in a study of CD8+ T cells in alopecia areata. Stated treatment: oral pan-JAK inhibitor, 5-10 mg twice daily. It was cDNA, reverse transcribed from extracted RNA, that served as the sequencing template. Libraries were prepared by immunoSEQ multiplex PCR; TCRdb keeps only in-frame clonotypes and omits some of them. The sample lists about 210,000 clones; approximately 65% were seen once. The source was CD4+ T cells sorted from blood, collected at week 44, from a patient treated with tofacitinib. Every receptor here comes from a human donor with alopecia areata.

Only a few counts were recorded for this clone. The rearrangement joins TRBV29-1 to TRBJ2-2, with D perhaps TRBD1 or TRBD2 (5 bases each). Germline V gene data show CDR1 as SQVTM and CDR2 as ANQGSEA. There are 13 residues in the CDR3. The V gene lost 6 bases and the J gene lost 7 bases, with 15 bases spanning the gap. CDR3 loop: CSVIEGFVGELFF. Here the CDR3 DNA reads TGCAGCGTGATTGAGGGGTTCGTCGGGGAGCTGTTTTTT.

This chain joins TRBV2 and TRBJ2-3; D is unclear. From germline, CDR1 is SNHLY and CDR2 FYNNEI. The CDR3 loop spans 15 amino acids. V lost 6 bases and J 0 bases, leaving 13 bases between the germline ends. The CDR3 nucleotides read TGTGCCAGCAGCCGCACCCGAACAAGCACAGATACGCAGTATTTT. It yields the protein CASSRTRTSTDTQYF.

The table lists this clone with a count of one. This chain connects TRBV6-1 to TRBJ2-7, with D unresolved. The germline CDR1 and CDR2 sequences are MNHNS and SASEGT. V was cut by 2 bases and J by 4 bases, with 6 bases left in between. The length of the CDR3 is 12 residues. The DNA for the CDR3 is TGTGCCAGCAGTGAAAACAGTTACGAGCAGTACTTC. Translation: CASSENSYEQYF.

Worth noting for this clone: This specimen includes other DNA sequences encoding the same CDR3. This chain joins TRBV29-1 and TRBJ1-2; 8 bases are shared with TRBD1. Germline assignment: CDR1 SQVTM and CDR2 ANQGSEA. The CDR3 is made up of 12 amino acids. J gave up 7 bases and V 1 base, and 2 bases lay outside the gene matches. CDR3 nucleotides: TGCAGCGTTGAAGGGCAGGGGGCTGGCTACACCTTC. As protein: CSVEGQGAGYTF. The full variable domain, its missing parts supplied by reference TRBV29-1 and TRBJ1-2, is SAVISQKPSRDICQRGTSLTIQCQVDSQVTMMFWYRQQPGQSLTLIATANQGSEATYESGFVIDKFPISRPNLTFSTLTVSNMSPEDSSIYLCSVEGQGAGYTFGSGTRLTVV.

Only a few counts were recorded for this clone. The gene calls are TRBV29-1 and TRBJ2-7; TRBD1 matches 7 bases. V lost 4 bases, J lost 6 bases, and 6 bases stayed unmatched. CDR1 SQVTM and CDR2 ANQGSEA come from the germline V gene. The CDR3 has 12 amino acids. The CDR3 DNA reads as TGCAGCGTTGGAGGGGGCTACGGCGAGCAGTACTTC. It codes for CSVGGGYGEQYF.

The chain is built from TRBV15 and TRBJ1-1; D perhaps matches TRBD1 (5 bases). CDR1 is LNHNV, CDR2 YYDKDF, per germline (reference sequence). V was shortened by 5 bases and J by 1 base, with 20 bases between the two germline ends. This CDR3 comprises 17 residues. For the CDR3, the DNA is TGTGCCACCAGCGAACTCCCCGGCGCGACAGCGAACACTGAAGCTTTCTTT. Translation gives CATSELPGATANTEAFF.

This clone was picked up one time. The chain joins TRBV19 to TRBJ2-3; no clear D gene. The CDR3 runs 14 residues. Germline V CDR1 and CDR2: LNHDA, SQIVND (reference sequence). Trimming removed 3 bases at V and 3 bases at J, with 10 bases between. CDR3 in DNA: TGTGCCAGTAGTATGCGGCTGACTACAGATACGCAGTATTTT. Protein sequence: CASSMRLTTDTQYF.

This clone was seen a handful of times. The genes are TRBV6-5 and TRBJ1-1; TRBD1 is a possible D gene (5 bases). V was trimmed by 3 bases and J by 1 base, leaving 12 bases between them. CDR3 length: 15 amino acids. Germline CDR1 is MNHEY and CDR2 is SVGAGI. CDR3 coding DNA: TGTGCCAGCAGTTATCAGGGACTCGGGAACACTGAAGCTTTCTTT. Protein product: CASSYQGLGNTEAFF.

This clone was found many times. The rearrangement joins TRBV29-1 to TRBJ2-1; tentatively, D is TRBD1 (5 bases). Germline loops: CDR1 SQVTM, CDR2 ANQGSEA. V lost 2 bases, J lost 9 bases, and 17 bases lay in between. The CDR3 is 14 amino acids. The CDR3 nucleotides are TGCAGCGTTGAAAATTCCCAGGGTTTCAGTGAGCAGTTCTTC. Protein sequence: CSVENSQGFSEQFF.

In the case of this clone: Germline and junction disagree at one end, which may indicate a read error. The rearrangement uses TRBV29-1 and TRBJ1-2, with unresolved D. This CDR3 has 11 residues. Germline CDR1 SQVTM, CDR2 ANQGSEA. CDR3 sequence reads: CSVESNKESHF. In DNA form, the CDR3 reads TGCAGCGTTGAAAGCAATAAGGAGTCCCACTTC.

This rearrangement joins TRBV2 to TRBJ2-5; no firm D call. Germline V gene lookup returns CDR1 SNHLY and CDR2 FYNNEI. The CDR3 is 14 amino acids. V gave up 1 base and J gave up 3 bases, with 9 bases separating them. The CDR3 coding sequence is TGTGCCAGCAGTGAAGGAACAGTCAAAGAGACCCAGTACTTC. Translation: CASSEGTVKETQYF.

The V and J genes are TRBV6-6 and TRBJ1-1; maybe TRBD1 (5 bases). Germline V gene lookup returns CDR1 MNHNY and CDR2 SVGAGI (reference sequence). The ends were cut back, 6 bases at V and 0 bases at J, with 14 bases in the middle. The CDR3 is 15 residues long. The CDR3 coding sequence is TGTGCCAGCAGAGACCAGGGACCGCTGAACACTGAAGCTTTCTTT. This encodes CASRDQGPLNTEAFF.

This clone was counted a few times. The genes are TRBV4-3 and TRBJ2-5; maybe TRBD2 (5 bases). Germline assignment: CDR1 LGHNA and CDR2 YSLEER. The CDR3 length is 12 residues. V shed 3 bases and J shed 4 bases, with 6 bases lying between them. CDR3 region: CASSQGRETQYF. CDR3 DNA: TGCGCCAGCAGCCAGGGGAGAGAGACCCAGTACTTC.

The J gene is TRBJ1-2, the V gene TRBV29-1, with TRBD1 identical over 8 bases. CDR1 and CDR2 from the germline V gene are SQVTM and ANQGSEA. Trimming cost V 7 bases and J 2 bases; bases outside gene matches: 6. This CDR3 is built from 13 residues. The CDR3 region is CSAWTGLNYGYTF. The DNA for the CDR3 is TGCAGCGCTTGGACAGGGCTGAACTATGGCTACACCTTC.

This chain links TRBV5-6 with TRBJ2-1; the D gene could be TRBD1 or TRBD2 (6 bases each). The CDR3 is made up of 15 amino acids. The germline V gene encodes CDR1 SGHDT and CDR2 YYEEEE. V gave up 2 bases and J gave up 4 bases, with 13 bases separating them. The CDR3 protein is CASSFRGAPYNEQFF. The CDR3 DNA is TGTGCCAGCAGCTTTAGGGGGGCCCCTTACAATGAGCAGTTCTTC. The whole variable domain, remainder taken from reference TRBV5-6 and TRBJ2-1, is DAGVTQSPTHLIKTRGQQVTLRCSPKSGHDTVSWYQQALGQGPQFIFQYYEEEERQRGNFPDRFSGHQFPNYSSELNVNALLLGDSALYLCASSFRGAPYNEQFFGPGTRLTVL.

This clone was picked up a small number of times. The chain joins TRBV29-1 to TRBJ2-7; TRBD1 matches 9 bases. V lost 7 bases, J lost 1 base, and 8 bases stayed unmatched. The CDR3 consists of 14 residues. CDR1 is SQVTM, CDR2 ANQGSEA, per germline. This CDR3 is CSAGVGTGSYEQYF. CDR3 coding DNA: TGCAGCGCCGGGGTCGGGACAGGGTCCTACGAGCAGTACTTC.

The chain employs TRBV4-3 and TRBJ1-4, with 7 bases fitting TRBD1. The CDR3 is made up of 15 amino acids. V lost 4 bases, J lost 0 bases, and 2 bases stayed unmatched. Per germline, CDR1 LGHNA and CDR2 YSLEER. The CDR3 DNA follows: TGCGCCAGCAGCCCTCAGGGGGCAACTAATGAAAAACTGTTTTTT. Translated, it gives CASSPQGATNEKLFF.

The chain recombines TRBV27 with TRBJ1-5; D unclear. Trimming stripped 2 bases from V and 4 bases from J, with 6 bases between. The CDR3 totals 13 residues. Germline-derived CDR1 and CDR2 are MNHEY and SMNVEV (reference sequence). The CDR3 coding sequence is TGTGCCAGCAGTTTAGGACGGAATCAGCCCCAGCATTTT. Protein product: CASSLGRNQPQHF.

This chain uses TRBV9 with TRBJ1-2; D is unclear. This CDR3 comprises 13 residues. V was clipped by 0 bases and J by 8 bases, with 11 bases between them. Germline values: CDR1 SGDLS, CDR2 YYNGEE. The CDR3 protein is CASSVGELEGYTF. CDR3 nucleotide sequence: TGTGCCAGCAGCGTAGGGGAATTGGAAGGCTACACCTTC.